The 10 T cell receptor beta chains below all came from one sample that was sequenced in a study of control samples from healthy donors and cancer patients. Sequencing was performed with immunoSEQ multiplex PCR; in TCRdb, only in-frame clones are kept and a portion is missing. The profile shows around 82,000 clones, over 75% of them singletons. Sequencing used blood. All receptors derive from a man aged 50 to 59 in good health.

The V and J genes are TRBV4-3 and TRBJ2-1; D not resolved. V was shortened by 0 bases and J by 5 bases, with 14 bases between the two germline ends. The germline V gene has CDR1 LGHNA and CDR2 YSLEER. This CDR3 region has 16 residues. Here the CDR3 DNA reads TGCGCCAGCAGCCAAGATTTCGTCAGGAGAAACAATGAGCAGTTCTTC. Translated, it gives CASSQDFVRRNNEQFF.

The chain carries TRBV7-8 and TRBJ2-5; 7 bases are shared with TRBD2. The CDR3 spans 15 residues. The trim removed 1 base at V and 7 bases at J, leaving 9 bases unmatched. CDR1 SGHVS and CDR2 FQNEAQ come from the germline V gene. The CDR3 DNA reads as TGTGCCAGCAGCTTAGGACTAGCCAACGGGGCGACCCAGTACTTC. Residues: CASSLGLANGATQYF.

The chain combines TRBV27 with TRBJ1-4; the D is unclear. V gave up 4 bases and J gave up 6 bases, with 15 bases separating them. Per the germline V gene, CDR1 is MNHEY and CDR2 is SMNVEV (reference sequence). The CDR3 totals 15 residues. CDR3 loop: CASSSRGLVHEKLFF. In DNA, the CDR3 is TGTGCCAGCAGTTCGCGAGGGCTAGTTCATGAAAAACTGTTTTTT.

This sequence joins TRBV30 and TRBJ1-1; possible D gene TRBD1, 6 bases. Trimming stripped 0 bases from V and 5 bases from J, with 13 bases between. Germline V gene data show CDR1 as GTSNPN and CDR2 as SVGIG (reference sequence). The CDR3 contains 14 residues. CDR3 bases: TGTGCCTGGAGTGTATTGAGGGGGGGGACTGAAGCTTTCTTT. It encodes CAWSVLRGGTEAFF.

The rearrangement links TRBV12-3 or TRBV12-4 to TRBJ2-7; D might be TRBD1 or TRBD2, each matching 5 bases. CDR3 size: 13 residues. Trimming cost V 3 bases and J 6 bases, with 12 bases left between them. The CDR3 loop is CASSLGTTFEQYF. As DNA, the CDR3 is TGTGCCAGCAGTTTGGGGACGACTTTCGAGCAGTACTTC.

The chain joins TRBV5-1 to TRBJ2-5, with 9 bases that match TRBD1. CDR1 is SGHRS, CDR2 YFSETQ, per germline. CDR3 length equals 16 residues. V gave up 3 bases and J gave up 4 bases; unmatched junction bases: 10. The CDR3 protein is CASSSGPGTGSETQYF. CDR3 nucleotides: TGCGCCAGCAGCTCCGGACCCGGGACAGGGTCAGAGACCCAGTACTTC.

The chain combines TRBV5-1 with TRBJ1-2, with D possibly matching TRBD1 (5 bases). V lost 4 bases, J lost 6 bases, and 10 bases lay in between. CDR1 and CDR2 from the germline V gene are SGHRS and YFSETQ. The CDR3 sequence is 12 residues long. CDR3 DNA sequence: TGCGCCAGCAGCACGGGACTCGATGGCTACACCTTC. It is translated as CASSTGLDGYTF.

The chain employs TRBV2 and TRBJ1-1; 7 bases are shared with TRBD1. Trimming at V came to 6 bases and at J to 10 bases, leaving 5 bases not matched to a gene. The CDR3 has 11 residues. CDR1 and CDR2 from the germline V gene are SNHLY and FYNNEI. The CDR3 loop reads CASRLQGGAFF. The DNA of the CDR3 is TGTGCCAGCAGACTCCAGGGGGGAGCTTTCTTT.

V and J are TRBV19 and TRBJ1-1; D is possibly TRBD1 (5 bases). Germline CDR1 is LNHDA and CDR2 is SQIVND (reference sequence). This CDR3 comprises 13 residues. Trimming removed 5 bases from V and 1 base from J, with 8 bases in between. In nucleotides, the CDR3 is TGTGCCAGTAGTTATCAGGGGAACACTGAAGCTTTCTTT. Its protein product is CASSYQGNTEAFF.

J is TRBJ2-5 and V is TRBV7-2, with 7 positions matching TRBD2. Germline loops: CDR1 SGHTA, CDR2 FQGNSA. Trimming at V came to 5 bases and at J to 4 bases, leaving 13 bases not matched to a gene. The CDR3 length is 16 residues. The DNA for the CDR3 is TGTGCCAGCAGCAAGGGCCAGTTTGGGGGGGGAGAGACCCAGTACTTC. It is translated as CASSKGQFGGGETQYF. The complete variable domain, with remaining parts taken from reference TRBV7-2 and TRBJ2-5, reads GAGVSQSPSNKVTEKGKDVELRCDPISGHTALYWYRQSLGQGLEFLIYFQGNSAPDKSGLPSDRFSAERTGGSVSTLTIQRTQQEDSAVYLCASSKGQFGGGETQYFGPGTRLLVL.